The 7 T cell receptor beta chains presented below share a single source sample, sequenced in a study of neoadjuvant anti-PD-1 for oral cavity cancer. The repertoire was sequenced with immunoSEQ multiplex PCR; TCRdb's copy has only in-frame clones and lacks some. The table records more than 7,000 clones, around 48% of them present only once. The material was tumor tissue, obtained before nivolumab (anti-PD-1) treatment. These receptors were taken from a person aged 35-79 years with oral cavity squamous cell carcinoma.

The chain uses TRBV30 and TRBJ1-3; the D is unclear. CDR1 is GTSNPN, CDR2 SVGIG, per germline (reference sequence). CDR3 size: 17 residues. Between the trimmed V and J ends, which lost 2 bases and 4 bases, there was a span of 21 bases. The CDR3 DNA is TGTGCCTGGAGTCTTCCTCCAGCGAGTTCGATCGGAAACACCATATATTTT. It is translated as CAWSLPPASSIGNTIYF. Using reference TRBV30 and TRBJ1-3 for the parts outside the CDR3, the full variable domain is SQTIHQWPATLVQPVGSPLSLECTVEGTSNPNLYWYRQAAGRGLQLLFYSVGIGQISSEVPQNLSASRPQDRQFILSSKKLLLSDSGFYLCAWSLPPASSIGNTIYFGEGSWLTVV.

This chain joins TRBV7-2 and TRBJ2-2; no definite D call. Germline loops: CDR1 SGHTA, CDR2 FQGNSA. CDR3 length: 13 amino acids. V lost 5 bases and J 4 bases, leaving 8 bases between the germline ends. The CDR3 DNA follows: TGTGCCAGCAGCCCTCTCATCACCGGGGAGCTGTTTTTT. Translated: CASSPLITGELFF.

CDR3 sequence reads: CASSVAGGGTGELFF. In DNA, the CDR3 is TGTGCCAGCAGCGTAGCGGGGGGAGGGACCGGGGAGCTGTTTTTT. The V gene is TRBV9, the J gene TRBJ2-2; 7 bases match TRBD2. The CDR3 is made up of 15 amino acids. Germline loops: CDR1 SGDLS, CDR2 YYNGEE. Unmatched junction bases numbered 4, after V lost 0 bases and J lost 5 bases. Full variable domain (missing parts from reference TRBV9 and TRBJ2-2): DSGVTQTPKHLITATGQRVTLRCSPRSGDLSVYWYQQSLDQGLQFLIQYYNGEERAKGNILERFSAQQFPDLHSELNLSSLELGDSALYFCASSVAGGGTGELFFGEGSRLTVL.

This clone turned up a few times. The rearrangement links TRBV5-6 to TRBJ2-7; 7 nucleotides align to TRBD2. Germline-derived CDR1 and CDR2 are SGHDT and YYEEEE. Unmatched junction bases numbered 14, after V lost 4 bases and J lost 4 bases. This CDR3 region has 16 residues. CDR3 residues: CASSLLNSGGVYEQYF. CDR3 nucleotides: TGTGCCAGCAGCCTGCTCAACTCGGGGGGTGTTTACGAGCAGTACTTC.

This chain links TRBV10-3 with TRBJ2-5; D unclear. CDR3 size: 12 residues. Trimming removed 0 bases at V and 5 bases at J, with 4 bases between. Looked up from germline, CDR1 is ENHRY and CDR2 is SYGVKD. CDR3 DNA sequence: TGTGCCATCAGTGAGTCGGCGGAGACCCAGTACTTC. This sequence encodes CAISESAETQYF.

The CDR3 DNA is TGTGCCAGCAGTGACAGGTTGGGCACTGAAGCTTTCTTT. Translating it yields CASSDRLGTEAFF. This chain links TRBV2 with TRBJ1-1; D uncertain. CDR1 SNHLY and CDR2 FYNNEI come from the germline V gene. The CDR3 has 13 amino acids. Trimming took off 3 bases at V and 4 bases at J, with 9 bases between the two ends.

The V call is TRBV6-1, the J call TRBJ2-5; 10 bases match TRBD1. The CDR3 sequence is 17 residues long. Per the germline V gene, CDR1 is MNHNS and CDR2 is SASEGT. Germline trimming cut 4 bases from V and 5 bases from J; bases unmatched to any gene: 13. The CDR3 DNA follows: TGTGCCAGCAGTGCCCGAAGGGGGACAGGGGCCTTTGAGACCCAGTACTTC. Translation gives CASSARRGTGAFETQYF.